These 10 T cell receptor beta chains originate from one sample sequenced in a study of immune characteristics of hereditary and idiopathic chronic pancreatitis. Patients having total pancreatectomy with islet autotransplantation provided the chronic pancreatitis pancreas tissue. Sequenced by immunoSEQ multiplex PCR; TCRdb stores in-frame clones only, minus some. The table lists some 15,000 clones, around 79% of them singletons. Sequences were obtained from pancreas tissue with hereditary chronic pancreatitis. Every receptor here comes from a human donor with chronic pancreatitis.

This chain connects TRBV7-9 to TRBJ1-6; D not resolved. CDR1 and CDR2 (germline): SEHNR, FQNEAQ (reference sequence). The V end was cut by 2 bases, the J end by 7 bases, with 6 bases between. The CDR3 is 13 residues long. The CDR3 reads CASSLFLNSPLHF. Here the CDR3 DNA reads TGTGCCAGCAGCTTATTCCTGAATTCACCCCTCCACTTT.

J is TRBJ2-5 and V is TRBV3-1 (or the pseudogene TRBV3-2), with D perhaps TRBD2 (6 bases). Germline V CDR1 and CDR2: LGHDT, YNNKEL (reference sequence). V was cut by 4 bases and J by 4 bases, with 19 bases left in between. This CDR3 is built from 16 residues. This CDR3 is CASSLLLALGGETQYF. The CDR3 nucleotides read TGTGCCAGCAGCCTTCTTCTAGCGTTAGGCGGAGAGACCCAGTACTTC.

The chain has TRBV10-2 and TRBJ2-7; 9 positions match TRBD1. Unmatched junction bases numbered 8, after V lost 7 bases and J lost 4 bases. The CDR3 has 14 residues. CDR1 WSHSY and CDR2 SAAADI come from the germline V gene. CDR3 residues: CASKPGTGHYEQYF. CDR3 DNA sequence: TGCGCCAGCAAACCCGGGACAGGGCATTACGAGCAGTACTTC.

The V call is TRBV4-2, the J call TRBJ2-4; D may be TRBD1 or TRBD2 (5 bases each). Germline CDR1 is LGHNA and CDR2 is YNFKEQ. V shed 0 bases and J shed 9 bases, with 9 bases lying between them. The CDR3 spans 13 residues. The CDR3 spells CASSQEKGTIQYF. CDR3 nucleotide sequence: TGTGCCAGCAGCCAAGAGAAAGGGACCATTCAGTACTTC.

The chain joins TRBV12-2 to TRBJ1-6; the table's D call TRBD1 went unverified against the DNA. TRBV12-2 is tagged as a pseudogene. This CDR3 comprises 16 residues. The CDR3, as DNA: TGTGCAAGTCGCTTACCGGCACAGCACAATAATTCACCCCTCCACTTT. It encodes CASRLPAQHNNSPLHF.

The genes are TRBV7-2 and TRBJ2-7, with TRBD1 as a possible D gene (6 bases). The V end lost 2 bases, the J end lost 4 bases, and 12 bases lay between the germline ends. Germline values: CDR1 SGHTA, CDR2 FQGNSA. The CDR3 runs to 14 residues. CDR3 residues: CASSLQGQGYEQYF. Written as DNA, the CDR3 is TGTGCCAGCAGCTTACAGGGGCAAGGATACGAGCAGTACTTC.

This clone has only a few counts. The CDR3 sequence is CATRPGTGGYSNQPQHF. The DNA for the CDR3 is TGTGCCACCAGGCCCGGGACAGGGGGTTATAGCAATCAGCCCCAGCATTTT. The chain employs TRBV15 and TRBJ1-5; TRBD1 aligns across 11 bases. The CDR3 is 17 amino acids. CDR1 is LNHNV and CDR2 is YYDKDF in the germline V gene (reference sequence). J lost 0 bases, V lost 6 bases, and 7 bases had no gene match.

The chain carries TRBV10-2 and TRBJ2-2; the match to TRBD2 covers 9 bases. This CDR3 has 14 residues. Germline V gives CDR1 WSHSY, CDR2 SAAADI. Trimming cost V 7 bases and J 2 bases; bases outside gene matches: 2. The CDR3 spells CASTSGTNTGELFF. CDR3 sequence (DNA): TGCGCCAGCACTAGCGGGACCAACACCGGGGAGCTGTTTTTT.

The J gene is TRBJ2-1, the V gene TRBV7-2; the match to TRBD2 covers 10 bases. CDR1 SGHTA and CDR2 FQGNSA come from the germline V gene. The trim removed 5 bases at V and 8 bases at J, leaving 6 bases unmatched. The CDR3 length is 14 residues. For the CDR3, the DNA is TGTGCCAGCAGCGGCAGCGGGAGGGTATATGAGCAGTTCTTC. This gives the protein CASSGSGRVYEQFF. The variable domain in full, completed from reference TRBV7-2 and TRBJ2-1, reads GAGVSQSPSNKVTEKGKDVELRCDPISGHTALYWYRQSLGQGLEFLIYFQGNSAPDKSGLPSDRFSAERTGGSVSTLTIQRTQQEDSAVYLCASSGSGRVYEQFFGPGTRLTVL.

The chain has TRBV7-8 and TRBJ2-2, with D unresolved. There are 16 residues in the CDR3. Trimming took off 5 bases at V and 6 bases at J, with 19 bases between the two ends. Germline assignment: CDR1 SGHVS and CDR2 FQNEAQ. CDR3 in DNA: TGTGCCAGCAGCCCTCATCTGTGGGGTGAAGCCGGGGAGCTGTTTTTT. Encoded protein: CASSPHLWGEAGELFF. The full variable domain, completed using reference TRBV7-8 and TRBJ2-2, is GAGVSQSPRYKVAKRGQDVALRCDPISGHVSLFWYQQALGQGPEFLTYFQNEAQLDKSGLPSDRFFAERPEGSVSTLKIQRTQQEDSAVYLCASSPHLWGEAGELFFGEGSRLTVL.